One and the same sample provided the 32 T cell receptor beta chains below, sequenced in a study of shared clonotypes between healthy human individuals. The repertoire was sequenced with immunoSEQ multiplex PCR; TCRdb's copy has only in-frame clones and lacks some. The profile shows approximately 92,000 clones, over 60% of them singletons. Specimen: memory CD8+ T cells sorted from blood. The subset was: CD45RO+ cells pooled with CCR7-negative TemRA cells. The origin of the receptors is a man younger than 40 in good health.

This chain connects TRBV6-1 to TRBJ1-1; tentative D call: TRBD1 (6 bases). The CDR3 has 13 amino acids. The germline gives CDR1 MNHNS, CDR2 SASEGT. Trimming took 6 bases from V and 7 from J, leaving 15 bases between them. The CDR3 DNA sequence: TGTGCCAGCAGCTTCATGGGGGCGAATGAAGCTTTCTTT. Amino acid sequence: CASSFMGANEAFF.

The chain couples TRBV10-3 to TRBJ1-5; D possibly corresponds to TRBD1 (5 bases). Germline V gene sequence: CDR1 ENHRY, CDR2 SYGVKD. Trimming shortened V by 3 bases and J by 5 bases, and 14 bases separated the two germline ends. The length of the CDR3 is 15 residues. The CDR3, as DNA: TGTGCCATCAGTGATTCGGAGAGGGGTTATCAGCCCCAGCATTTT. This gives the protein CAISDSERGYQPQHF.

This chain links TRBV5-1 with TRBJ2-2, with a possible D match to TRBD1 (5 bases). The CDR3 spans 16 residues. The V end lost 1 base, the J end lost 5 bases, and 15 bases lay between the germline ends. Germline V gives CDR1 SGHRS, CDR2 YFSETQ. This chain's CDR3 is CASSLLAGLETGELFF. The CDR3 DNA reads TGCGCCAGCAGCTTGCTGGCAGGGTTGGAAACCGGGGAGCTGTTTTTT. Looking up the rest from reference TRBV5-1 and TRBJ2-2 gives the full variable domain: KAGVTQTPRYLIKTRGQQVTLSCSPISGHRSVSWYQQTPGQGLQFLFEYFSETQRNKGNFPGRFSGRQFSNSRSEMNVSTLELGDSALYLCASSLLAGLETGELFFGEGSRLTVL.

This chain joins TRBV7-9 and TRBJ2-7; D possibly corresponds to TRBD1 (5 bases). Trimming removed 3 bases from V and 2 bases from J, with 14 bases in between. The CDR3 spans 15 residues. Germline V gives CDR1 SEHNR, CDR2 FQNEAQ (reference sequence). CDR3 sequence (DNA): TGTGCCAGCAGCTTCCAGGGCCTTGAAACCTACGAGCAGTACTTC. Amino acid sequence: CASSFQGLETYEQYF.

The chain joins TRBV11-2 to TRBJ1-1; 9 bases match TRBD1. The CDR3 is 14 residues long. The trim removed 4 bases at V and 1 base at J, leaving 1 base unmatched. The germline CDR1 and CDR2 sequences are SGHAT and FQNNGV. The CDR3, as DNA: TGTGCCAGCAGCTGGGACAGGGAGAACACTGAAGCTTTCTTT. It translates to CASSWDRENTEAFF.

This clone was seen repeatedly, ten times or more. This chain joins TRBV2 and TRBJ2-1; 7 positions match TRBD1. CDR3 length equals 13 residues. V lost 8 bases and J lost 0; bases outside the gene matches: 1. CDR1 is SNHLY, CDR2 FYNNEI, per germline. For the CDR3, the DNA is TGTGCCAGCGGGACAGACTCCTACAATGAGCAGTTCTTC. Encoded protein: CASGTDSYNEQFF.

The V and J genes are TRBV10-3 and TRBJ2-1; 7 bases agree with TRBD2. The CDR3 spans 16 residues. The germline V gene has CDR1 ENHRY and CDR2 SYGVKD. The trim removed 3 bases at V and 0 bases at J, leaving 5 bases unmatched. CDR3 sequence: CAISDASGLSYNEQFF. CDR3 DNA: TGTGCCATCAGTGACGCTAGCGGACTCTCCTACAATGAGCAGTTCTTC.

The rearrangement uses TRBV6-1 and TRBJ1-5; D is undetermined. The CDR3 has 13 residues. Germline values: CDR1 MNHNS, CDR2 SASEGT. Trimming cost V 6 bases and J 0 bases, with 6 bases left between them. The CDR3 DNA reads TGTGCCAGCAGACCCAATAGCAATCAGCCCCAGCATTTT. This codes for CASRPNSNQPQHF.

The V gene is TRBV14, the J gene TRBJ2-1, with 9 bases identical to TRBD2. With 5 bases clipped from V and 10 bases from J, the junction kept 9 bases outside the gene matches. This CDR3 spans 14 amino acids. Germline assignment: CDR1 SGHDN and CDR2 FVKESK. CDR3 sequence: CASSESGLAREQFF. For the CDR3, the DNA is TGTGCCAGCAGCGAATCGGGACTAGCCCGCGAGCAGTTCTTC. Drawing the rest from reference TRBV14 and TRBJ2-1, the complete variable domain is EAGVTQFPSHSVIEKGQTVTLRCDPISGHDNLYWYRRVMGKEIKFLLHFVKESKQDESGMPNNRFLAERTGGTYSTLKVQPAELEDSGVYFCASSESGLAREQFFGPGTRLTVL.

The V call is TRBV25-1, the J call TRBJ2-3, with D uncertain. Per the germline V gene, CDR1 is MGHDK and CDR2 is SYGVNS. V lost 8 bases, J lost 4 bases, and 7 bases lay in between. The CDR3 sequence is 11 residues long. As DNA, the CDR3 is TGTGCCAGCGGACGGGCAGATACGCAGTATTTT. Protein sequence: CASGRADTQYF. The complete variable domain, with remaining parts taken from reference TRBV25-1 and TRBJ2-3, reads EADIYQTPRYLVIGTGKKITLECSQTMGHDKMYWYQQDPGMELHLIHYSYGVNSTEKGDLSSESTVSRIRTEHFPLTLESARPSHTSQYLCASGRADTQYFGPGTRLTVL.

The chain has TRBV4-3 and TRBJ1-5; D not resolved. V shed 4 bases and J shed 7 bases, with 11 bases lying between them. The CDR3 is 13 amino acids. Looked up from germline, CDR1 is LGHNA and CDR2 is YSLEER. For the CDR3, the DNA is TGCGCCAGCAGCCCTTCCCCCGGGCAGCCCCAGCATTTT. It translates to CASSPSPGQPQHF.

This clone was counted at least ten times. As DNA, the CDR3 is TGTGCCAGCAGTTTATCTGGCAGGGAAGCTTTCTTT. Its protein product is CASSLSGREAFF. This sequence joins TRBV27 and TRBJ1-1; the D is unclear. The V and J ends lost 0 bases and 8 bases respectively, with 7 bases between them. The CDR3 totals 12 residues. Per germline, CDR1 MNHEY and CDR2 SMNVEV (reference sequence).

CDR3 residues: CASSRGAGSYYNEQFF. In DNA, the CDR3 is TGTGCCAGCAGCCGGGGGGCGGGGAGCTACTACAATGAGCAGTTCTTC. This chain links TRBV7-9 with TRBJ2-1, with D possibly matching TRBD2 (7 bases). The germline V gene has CDR1 SEHNR and CDR2 FQNEAQ (reference sequence). The CDR3 covers 16 residues. V dropped 5 bases and J dropped 3 bases, with 17 bases sitting between them.

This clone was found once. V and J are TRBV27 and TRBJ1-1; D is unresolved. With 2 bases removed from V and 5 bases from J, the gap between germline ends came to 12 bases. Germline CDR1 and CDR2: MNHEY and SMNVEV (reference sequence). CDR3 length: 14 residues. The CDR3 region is CASSLIARRTEAFF. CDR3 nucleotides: TGTGCCAGCAGTTTAATTGCGAGGAGGACTGAAGCTTTCTTT.

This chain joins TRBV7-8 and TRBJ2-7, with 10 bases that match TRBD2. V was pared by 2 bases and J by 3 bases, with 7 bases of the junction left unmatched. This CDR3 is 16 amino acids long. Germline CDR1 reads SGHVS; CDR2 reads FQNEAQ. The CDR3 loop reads CASSLTQLAGVYEQYF. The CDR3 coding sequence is TGTGCCAGCAGCTTAACACAGCTAGCGGGGGTCTACGAGCAGTACTTC.

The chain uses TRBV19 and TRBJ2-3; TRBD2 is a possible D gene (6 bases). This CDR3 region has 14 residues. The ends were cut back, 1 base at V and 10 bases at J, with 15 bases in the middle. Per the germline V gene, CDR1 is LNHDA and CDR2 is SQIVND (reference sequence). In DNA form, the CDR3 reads TGTGCCAGTAGTATAGCGGGGGACCCCAGGGCGCAGTATTTT. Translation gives CASSIAGDPRAQYF.

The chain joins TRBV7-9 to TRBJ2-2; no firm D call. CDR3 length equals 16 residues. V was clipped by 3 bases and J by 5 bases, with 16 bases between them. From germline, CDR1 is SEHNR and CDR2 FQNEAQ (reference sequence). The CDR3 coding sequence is TGTGCCAGCAGCTTTACAATGGCCATGGAGACCGGGGAGCTGTTTTTT. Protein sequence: CASSFTMAMETGELFF.

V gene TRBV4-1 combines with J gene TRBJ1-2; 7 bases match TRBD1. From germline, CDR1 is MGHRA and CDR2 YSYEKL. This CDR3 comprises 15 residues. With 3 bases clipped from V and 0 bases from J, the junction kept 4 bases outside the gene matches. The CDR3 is CASSHPGQTNYGYTF. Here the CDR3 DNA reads TGCGCCAGCAGCCATCCGGGACAGACTAACTATGGCTACACCTTC.

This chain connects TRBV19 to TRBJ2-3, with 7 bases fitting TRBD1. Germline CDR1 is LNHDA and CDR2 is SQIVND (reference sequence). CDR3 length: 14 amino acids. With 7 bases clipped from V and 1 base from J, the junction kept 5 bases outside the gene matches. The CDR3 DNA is TGTGCCAGTAAACCTGGACAGGGCACAGATACGCAGTATTTT. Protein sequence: CASKPGQGTDTQYF. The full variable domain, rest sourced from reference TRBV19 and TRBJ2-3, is DGGITQSPKYLFRKEGQNVTLSCEQNLNHDAMYWYRQDPGQGLRLIYYSQIVNDFQKGDIAEGYSVSREKKESFPLTVTSAQKNPTAFYLCASKPGQGTDTQYFGPGTRLTVL.

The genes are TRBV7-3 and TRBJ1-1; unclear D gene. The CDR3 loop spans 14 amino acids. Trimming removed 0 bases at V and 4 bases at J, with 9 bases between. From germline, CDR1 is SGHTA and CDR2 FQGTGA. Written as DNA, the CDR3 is TGTGCCAGCAGCTTAACGCCGGGTTCCACTGAAGCTTTCTTT. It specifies CASSLTPGSTEAFF. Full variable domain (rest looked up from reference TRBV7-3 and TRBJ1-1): GAGVSQTPSNKVTEKGKYVELRCDPISGHTALYWYRQSLGQGPEFLIYFQGTGAADDSGLPNDRFFAVRPEGSVSTLKIQRTERGDSAVYLCASSLTPGSTEAFFGQGTRLTVV.

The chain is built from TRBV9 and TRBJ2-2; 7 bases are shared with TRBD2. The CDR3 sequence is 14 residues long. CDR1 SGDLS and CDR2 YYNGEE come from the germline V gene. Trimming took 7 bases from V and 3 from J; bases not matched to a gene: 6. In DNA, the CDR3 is TGTGCCAGCGCACGGGGGGATGACACCGGGGAGCTGTTTTTT. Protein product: CASARGDDTGELFF. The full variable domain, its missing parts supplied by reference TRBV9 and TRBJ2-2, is DSGVTQTPKHLITATGQRVTLRCSPRSGDLSVYWYQQSLDQGLQFLIQYYNGEERAKGNILERFSAQQFPDLHSELNLSSLELGDSALYFCASARGDDTGELFFGEGSRLTVL.

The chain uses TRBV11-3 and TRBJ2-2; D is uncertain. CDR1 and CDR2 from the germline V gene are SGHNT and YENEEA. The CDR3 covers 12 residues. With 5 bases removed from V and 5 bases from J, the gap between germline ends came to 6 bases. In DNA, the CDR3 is TGTGCCAGCAGCCCCGGGACCGGGGAGCTGTTTTTT. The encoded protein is CASSPGTGELFF.

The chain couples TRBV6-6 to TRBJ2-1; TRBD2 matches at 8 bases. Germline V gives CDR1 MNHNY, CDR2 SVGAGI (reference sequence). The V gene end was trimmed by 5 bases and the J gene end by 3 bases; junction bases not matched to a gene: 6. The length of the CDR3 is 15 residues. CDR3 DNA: TGTGCCAGCAGTGGAAGCGGGAGACTCTACAATGAGCAGTTCTTC. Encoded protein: CASSGSGRLYNEQFF.

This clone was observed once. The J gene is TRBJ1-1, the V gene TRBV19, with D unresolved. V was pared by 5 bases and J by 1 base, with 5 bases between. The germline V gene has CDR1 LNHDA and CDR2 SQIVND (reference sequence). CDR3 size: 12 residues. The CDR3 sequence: CASSWWNTEAFF. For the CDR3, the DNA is TGTGCCAGTAGTTGGTGGAACACTGAAGCTTTCTTT.

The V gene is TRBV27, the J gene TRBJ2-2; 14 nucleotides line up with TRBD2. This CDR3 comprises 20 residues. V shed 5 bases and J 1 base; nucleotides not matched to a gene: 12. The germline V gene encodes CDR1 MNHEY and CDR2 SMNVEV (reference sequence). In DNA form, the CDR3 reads TGTGCCAGCAGTCAGAGGATTCCGGGACTAGCGGGGGAGAACACCGGGGAGCTGTTTTTT. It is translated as CASSQRIPGLAGENTGELFF.

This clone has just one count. CDR3: CASSQDWDGDNIQYF. CDR3 DNA sequence: TGTGCCAGCAGCCAAGATTGGGACGGGGATAACATTCAGTACTTC. The chain joins TRBV4-2 to TRBJ2-4; D possibly matches TRBD1 or TRBD2 (5 bases each). Deletions cut 0 bases from V and 7 bases from J, with 13 bases between. This CDR3 region has 15 residues. The germline CDR1 and CDR2 sequences are LGHNA and YNFKEQ.

The CDR3 reads CASSPSAHTDTQYF. The CDR3 DNA reads as TGTGCCAGCAGTCCTAGCGCCCACACAGATACGCAGTATTTT. The gene calls are TRBV27 and TRBJ2-3, with a tentative D call TRBD2 (6 bases). Trimming shortened V by 5 bases and J by 2 bases, and 11 bases separated the two germline ends. The CDR3 length is 14 residues. CDR1 and CDR2 (germline): MNHEY, SMNVEV (reference sequence).

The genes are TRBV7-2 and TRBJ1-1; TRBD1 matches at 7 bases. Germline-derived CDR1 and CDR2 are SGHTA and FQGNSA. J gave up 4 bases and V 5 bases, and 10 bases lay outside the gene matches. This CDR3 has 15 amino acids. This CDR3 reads CASSPRQGVSTEAFF. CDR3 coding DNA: TGTGCCAGCAGCCCTAGACAGGGCGTCAGCACTGAAGCTTTCTTT.

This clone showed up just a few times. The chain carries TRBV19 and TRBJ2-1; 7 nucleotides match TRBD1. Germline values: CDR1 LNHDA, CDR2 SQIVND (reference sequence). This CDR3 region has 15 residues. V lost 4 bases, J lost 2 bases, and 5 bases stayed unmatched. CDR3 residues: CASSSWDSTYNEQFF. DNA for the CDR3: TGTGCCAGTAGTAGCTGGGACAGCACCTACAATGAGCAGTTCTTC.

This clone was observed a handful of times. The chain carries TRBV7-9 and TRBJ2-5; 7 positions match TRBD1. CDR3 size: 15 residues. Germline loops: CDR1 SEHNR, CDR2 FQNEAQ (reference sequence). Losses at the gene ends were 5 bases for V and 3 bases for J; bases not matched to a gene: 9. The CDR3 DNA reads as TGTGCCAGCAGCCCACCGGAAGGGACAGAAGAGACCCAGTACTTC. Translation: CASSPPEGTEETQYF.

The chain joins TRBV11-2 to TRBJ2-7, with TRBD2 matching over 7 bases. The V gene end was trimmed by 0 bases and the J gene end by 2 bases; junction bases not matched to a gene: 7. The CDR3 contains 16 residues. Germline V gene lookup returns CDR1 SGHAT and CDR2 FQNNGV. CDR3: CASSLETGTITYEQYF. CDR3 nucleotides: TGTGCCAGCAGCTTAGAGACCGGGACTATAACCTACGAGCAGTACTTC.

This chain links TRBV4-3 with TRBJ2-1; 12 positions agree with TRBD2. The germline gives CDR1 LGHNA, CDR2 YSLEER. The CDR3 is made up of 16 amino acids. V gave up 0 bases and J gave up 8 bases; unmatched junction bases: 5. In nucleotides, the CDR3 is TGCGCCAGCAGCCAAGACGGGACTAGCGGGTTCTATGAGCAGTTCTTC. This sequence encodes CASSQDGTSGFYEQFF.